One T cell receptor beta chain is described in this entry. Clones were read by immunoSEQ multiplex PCR, and TCRdb kept only the in-frame ones, dropping some. The data show over 450,000 clones, with about 84% seen just once and about 0.013% held by the top ten. J was trimmed by 6 bases and V by 4 bases; bases with no gene match: 7. There are 16 residues in the CDR3. The germline CDR1 and CDR2 sequences are LGHNA and YNFKEQ. This sample is part of a study of shared T cell receptors in the human thymus. The sample was also reused in another study, on human thymus T cells.

Sequencing was done on a sample of thymocytes. The clonotype originates from a boy less than two years old with a congenital heart defect. J is TRBJ2-1 and V is TRBV4-2, with 12 bases lining up with TRBD2. CDR3 coding DNA: TGTGCCAGCAGCCCCCGACTAGCGGGAGTCCCCAATGAGCAGTTCTTC. This sequence encodes CASSPRLAGVPNEQFF.